Listed here is a single T cell receptor beta chain. Method: immunoSEQ multiplex PCR; TCRdb's copy keeps in-frame clones and lacks some. The sample has over 250,000 clones, less than 90% seen once. This record comes from a study of blood T cell repertoires in COVID-19. Study details: Donors in the United States, Italy and Spain gave samples during acute or convalescent COVID-19.

The CDR3 loop spans 13 amino acids. With 4 bases removed from V and 4 bases from J, the gap between germline ends came to 11 bases. The chain combines TRBV12-3 or TRBV12-4 with TRBJ2-7; no clear D. The sequencing sample was made of peripheral blood. The clonotype was recovered from a man aged 60 to 75 who had recovered from COVID-19. The CDR3 coding sequence is TGTGCCAGCAGTTCATATACAGTTTACGAGCAGTACTTC. This translates into CASSSYTVYEQYF.